This TCR beta chain was retrieved from a study of low-dose radiotherapy and immunotherapy resistance in tumors. Study-wide background: Intravenous administration to patients comprised nivolumab at 240 mg every two weeks and ipilimumab at 1 mg/kg every six weeks. Patients took aspirin (300 mg orally, daily) for four cycles beginning at cycle 1 day 1.

The time point was: after trial treatment. The sample's treatment: LDRT plus nivolumab, ipilimumab, low-dose cyclophosphamide and aspirin (RACIN trial). Those eligible were patients bearing advanced solid tumors lacking tumor-infiltrating lymphocytes. CDR1 LGHNA and CDR2 YSLEER come from the germline V gene. V was clipped by 4 bases and J by 6 bases, with 13 bases between them. The CDR3 is 13 residues long. There are many counts of this clonotype. TRAV- and TRBV-specific primers were used for first-strand cDNA, which covered alpha and beta chains. Amplification, which lasted around 20 PCR cycles, used a constant-region primer and V-primer adapter to amplify TCRs. Via MiXCR, TCRdb re-called the reads, giving one row per CDR3 protein. The sample consists of roughly 90,000 distinct CDR3 sequences, 20% to 25% of them appearing once.

The sequence was collected from a female donor with ovarian cancer. This sequence joins TRBV4-3 and TRBJ2-7, with D unresolved. This material consisted of PBMCs, taken after low-dose radiotherapy plus immunotherapy. CDR3 region: CASSLNRGGEQYF. The CDR3, as DNA: TGCGCCAGCAGCCTGAATCGTGGCGGCGAGCAGTACTTC.